This TCR beta chain comes out of a study of human T cells and chemical hapten exposure. Study at large: Across its approximately 23 weeks, the study gave patients weekly diphenylcyclopropenone doses to the scalp.

This clonotype was found a few times. Described time point: pre-sensitization, week 0. Treatment described: therapeutic diphenylcyclopropenone sensitization with weekly scalp DPC. Trimming took 6 bases from V and 8 from J, leaving 17 bases between them. This CDR3 contains 15 residues. CDR1 and CDR2 from the germline V gene are MNHEY and SVGAGI. From the RACE reads, TCRdb called clonotypes with MiXCR, one entry per CDR3 protein. Of a few hundred thousand distinct CDR3 sequences in the sample, roughly 6% were seen once. Sequencing was performed on whole blood, taken in connection with sensitization to the hapten diphenylcyclopropenone (DPC). The sequence was obtained from a woman aged 18-29 years with alopecia areata. Some clones in this sample may be carry-over from other donors' samples. The chain links TRBV6-5 to TRBJ1-6; D is possibly TRBD1 (5 bases). The CDR3 spells CASSRGGRVDSPLHF. The CDR3 bases are TGTGCCAGCAGCCGAGGTGGCAGGGTTGATTCACCCCTCCACTTT.